The 3 T cell receptor beta chains below come from one sample, sequenced in a study of OX40 agonist ivuxolimab in advanced cancers. Generated by immunoSEQ multiplex PCR, the TCRdb table keeps only in-frame clones and is missing some. The sample has 55,000 to 70,000 clones, 84% seen once. The sequenced sample was CD4+ or CD8+ T cells sorted from blood, obtained in a trial of the OX40 agonist ivuxolimab. The receptor set was obtained from an adult with an advanced solid tumor such as melanoma, head and neck, liver or kidney cancer.

Comment on this clone: The same CDR3 arises from other DNA sequences in this sample as well. This sequence joins TRBV18 and TRBJ2-7; D gene ambiguous. V dropped 0 bases and J dropped 3 bases, with 9 bases sitting between them. This CDR3 comprises 14 residues. Germline loops: CDR1 KGHSH, CDR2 LQKENI. The CDR3 loop reads CASSPPQSNYEQYF. In DNA, the CDR3 is TGTGCCAGCTCACCACCCCAGTCAAACTACGAGCAGTACTTC. Complete variable domain (other parts from reference TRBV18 and TRBJ2-7): NAGVMQNPRHLVRRRGQEARLRCSPMKGHSHVYWYRQLPEEGLKFMVYLQKENIIDESGMPKERFSAEFPKEGPSILRIQQVVRGDSAAYFCASSPPQSNYEQYFGPGTRLTVT.

This clone was detected only once. The chain recombines TRBV6-6 with TRBJ1-4; a weak D match, TRBD1 (6 bases). V gave up 10 bases and J gave up 8 bases, with 20 bases separating them. The CDR3 covers 14 residues. Germline lookup yields CDR1 MNHNY and CDR2 SVGAGI (reference sequence). Here the CDR3 DNA reads TGTGCCACCCTAGACAGGAAAGGGCAAGAAAAACTGTTTTTT. The encoded protein is CATLDRKGQEKLFF.

The chain joins TRBV2 to TRBJ1-6; D remains unclear. Trimming removed 1 base from V and 3 bases from J, with 7 bases in between. The CDR3 has 15 amino acids. The germline V gene has CDR1 SNHLY and CDR2 FYNNEI. The CDR3 DNA sequence: TGTGCCAGCAGTGAAGGGGCAGTCTATAATTCACCCCTCCACTTT. Residues: CASSEGAVYNSPLHF.